This T cell receptor (beta chain) came from a study of low-dose radiotherapy and immunotherapy resistance in tumors. Study as a whole: A total of 6.5 Gy was given to Cohort 1 as 0.5 Gy per fraction every 2 weeks.

In germline, CDR1 is SNHLY, CDR2 FYNNEI. J lost 4 bases, V lost 7 bases, and 9 bases had no gene match. This CDR3 is built from 14 residues. Documented time point: before trial treatment. In the RACIN dose-escalation trial, donors got nivolumab plus ipilimumab with aspirin, cyclophosphamide and radiotherapy. Patients eligible had advanced solid tumors without tumor-infiltrating lymphocytes. TCR amplification ran approximately 22 PCR cycles using constant-region and V-primer adapter primers. From the reads, TCRdb called clonotypes with MiXCR, one entry per CDR3 protein. Of roughly 46,000 distinct CDR3 sequences listed, 12% are singletons.

V usage is TRBV2 and J usage is TRBJ1-2; 7 nucleotides line up with TRBD1. The source material was PBMCs, sampled before treatment. The sequence came from a female donor with ovarian cancer. CDR3 nucleotides: TGTGCCAGCAAGGGAGGAGGGGGCACCTATGGCTACACCTTC. Encoded protein: CASKGGGGTYGYTF. The full variable domain, rest sourced from reference TRBV2 and TRBJ1-2, is EPEVTQTPSHQVTQMGQEVILRCVPISNHLYFYWYRQILGQKVEFLVSFYNNEISEKSEIFDDQFSVERPDGSNFTLKIRSTKLEDSAMYFCASKGGGGTYGYTFGSGTRLTVV.